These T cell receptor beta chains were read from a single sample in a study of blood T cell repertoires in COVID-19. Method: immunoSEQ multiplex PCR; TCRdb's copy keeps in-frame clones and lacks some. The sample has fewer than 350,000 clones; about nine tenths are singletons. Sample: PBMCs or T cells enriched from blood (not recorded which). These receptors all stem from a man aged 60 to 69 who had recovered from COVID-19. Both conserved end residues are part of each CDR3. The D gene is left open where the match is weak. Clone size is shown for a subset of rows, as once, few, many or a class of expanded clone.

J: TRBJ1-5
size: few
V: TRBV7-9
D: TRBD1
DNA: TGTGCCAGCAGCCTACAGGGGAATCAGCCCCAGCATTTT
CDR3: CASSLQGNQPQHF

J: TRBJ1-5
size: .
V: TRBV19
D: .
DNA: TGTGCCAGTAGTCACGACAGTACTCAGCCCCAGCATTTT
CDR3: CASSHDSTQPQHF

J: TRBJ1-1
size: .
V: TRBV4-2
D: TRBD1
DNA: TGTGCCAGCAGCCAAGAAACCAGGGGGCGTGCGGGCACTGAAGCTTTCTTT
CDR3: CASSQETRGRAGTEAFF

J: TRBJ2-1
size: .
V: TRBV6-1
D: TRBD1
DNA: TGTGCCAGCAGTGAATCCGGGACAGGGCACAATGAGCAGTTCTTC
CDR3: CASSESGTGHNEQFF

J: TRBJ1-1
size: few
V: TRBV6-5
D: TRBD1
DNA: TGTGCCAGCAGTTACGTGGGACAGCGGAACACTGAAGCTTTCTTT
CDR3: CASSYVGQRNTEAFF

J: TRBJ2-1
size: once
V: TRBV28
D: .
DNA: TGTGCCAGCAGTTTGCCAGGGGGCATTGGACTAGTATTCAATGAGCAGTTCTTC
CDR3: CASSLPGGIGLVFNEQFF

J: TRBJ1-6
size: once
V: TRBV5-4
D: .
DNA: TGTGCCAGCAGCTTCGGCAGGGGAAAAAATAATTCACCCCTCCACTTT
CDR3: CASSFGRGKNNSPLHF

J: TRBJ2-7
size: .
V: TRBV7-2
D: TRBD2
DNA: TGTGCCAGCAGCTCCCGACATACTAGCGGGAGTCCCTACGAGCAGTACTTC
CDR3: CASSSRHTSGSPYEQYF

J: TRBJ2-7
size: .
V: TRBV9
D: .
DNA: TGTGCCAGCAGCGTAGGACTATTTAGCTCCTACGAGCAGTACTTC
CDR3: CASSVGLFSSYEQYF

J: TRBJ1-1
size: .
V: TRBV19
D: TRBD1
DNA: TGTGCCAGTAGTGCTCGGGGACAGGGGTCTGAAGCTTTCTTT
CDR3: CASSARGQGSEAFF